The 14 T cell receptor beta chains below come from one sample, sequenced in a study of shared clonotypes between healthy human individuals. Sequencing was performed with immunoSEQ multiplex PCR; in TCRdb, only in-frame clones are kept and a portion is missing. Of more than 2 million clones in the sample, about 95% were seen once. Cells designated naive CD8 were CD45RO-negative and were positively selected for CCR7, with terminally differentiated effector memory CD45RA+ cells excluded. The sequenced sample consisted of naive CD8+ T cells sorted from blood. These receptor sequences come from a man aged 18 to 29 in good health.

The chain carries TRBV5-4 and TRBJ1-1; D ambiguous. V was clipped by 2 bases and J by 0 bases, with 17 bases between them. The CDR3 is 17 amino acids. Germline values: CDR1 SGHNT, CDR2 YYREEE (reference sequence). CDR3 sequence: CASSLRQTPPMNTEAFF. The CDR3 DNA reads TGTGCCAGCAGCTTAAGGCAGACTCCCCCGATGAACACTGAAGCTTTCTTT. Drawing the rest from reference TRBV5-4 and TRBJ1-1, the complete variable domain is ETGVTQSPTHLIKTRGQQVTLRCSSQSGHNTVSWYQQALGQGPQFIFQYYREEENGRGNFPPRFSGLQFPNYSSELNVNALELDDSALYLCASSLRQTPPMNTEAFFGQGTRLTVV.

The chain links TRBV19 to TRBJ2-1; 11 bases are a match to TRBD1. CDR3 length equals 13 residues. Germline V gene data show CDR1 as LNHDA and CDR2 as SQIVND (reference sequence). V shed 6 bases, J shed 8 bases, and the junction held 3 bases outside the gene matches. The CDR3 region is CASRDRGLDEQFF. The CDR3 nucleotides read TGTGCCAGTAGGGACAGGGGGCTTGATGAGCAGTTCTTC.

The genes are TRBV4-3 and TRBJ2-7; D gene uncertain. The CDR3 is 14 amino acids. V lost 0 bases and J lost 3, with 9 bases in between. Germline V gene data show CDR1 as LGHNA and CDR2 as YSLEER. For the CDR3, the DNA is TGCGCCAGCAGCCAAGATGCGGCGTTCTACGAGCAGTACTTC. Protein: CASSQDAAFYEQYF.

The CDR3 DNA sequence: TGTGCCAGCAGCCCCGGATCCAGCGGGTGGGAGGCGAACACCGGGGAGCTGTTTTTT. It codes for CASSPGSSGWEANTGELFF. This sequence joins TRBV13 and TRBJ2-2; possible D gene TRBD2, 6 bases. With 5 bases removed from V and 0 bases from J, the gap between germline ends came to 22 bases. The CDR3 is made up of 19 amino acids. Germline-derived CDR1 and CDR2 are PRHDT and FYEKMQ (reference sequence). Filled out from reference TRBV13 and TRBJ2-2, the complete variable domain reads AAGVIQSPRHLIKEKRETATLKCYPIPRHDTVYWYQQGPGQDPQFLISFYEKMQSDKGSIPDRFSAQQFSDYHSELNMSSLELGDSALYFCASSPGSSGWEANTGELFFGEGSRLTVL.

The genes are TRBV4-1 and TRBJ2-2; the D is unclear. Deletions cut 8 bases from V and 3 bases from J, with 13 bases between. CDR3 length: 14 residues. The germline V gene encodes CDR1 MGHRA and CDR2 YSYEKL. The CDR3 loop is CASERLAYTGELFF. The DNA for the CDR3 is TGCGCCAGCGAAAGACTCGCTTACACCGGGGAGCTGTTTTTT.

The genes are TRBV5-4 and TRBJ1-1; no reliable D call. This CDR3 contains 17 residues. Germline V gives CDR1 SGHNT, CDR2 YYREEE (reference sequence). Trimming took off 0 bases at V and 0 bases at J, with 15 bases between the two ends. CDR3 amino acids: CASSLESFPNMNTEAFF. DNA for the CDR3: TGTGCCAGCAGCTTGGAGTCGTTCCCTAACATGAACACTGAAGCTTTCTTT.

Note on this clone: Other DNA sequences in the sample encode the same CDR3. This chain uses TRBV5-4 with TRBJ2-7; TRBD1 agrees at 10 bases. CDR3 length: 15 residues. The germline V gene has CDR1 SGHNT and CDR2 YYREEE (reference sequence). V gave up 1 base and J gave up 2 bases; unmatched junction bases: 3. The DNA for the CDR3 is TGTGCCAGCAGCTTGAGGACAGGGGGTCCCTACGAGCAGTACTTC. Translating it yields CASSLRTGGPYEQYF. Complete variable domain (other parts from reference TRBV5-4 and TRBJ2-7): ETGVTQSPTHLIKTRGQQVTLRCSSQSGHNTVSWYQQALGQGPQFIFQYYREEENGRGNFPPRFSGLQFPNYSSELNVNALELDDSALYLCASSLRTGGPYEQYFGPGTRLTVT.

The chain has TRBV5-1 and TRBJ2-7; TRBD1 agrees at 7 bases. The CDR3 is 13 amino acids. Germline V gene lookup returns CDR1 SGHRS and CDR2 YFSETQ. Trimming cost V 3 bases and J 6 bases; bases outside gene matches: 6. The CDR3 region is CASSSGPGGEQYF. CDR3 bases: TGCGCCAGCAGCTCGGGACCAGGGGGCGAGCAGTACTTC.

The rearrangement links TRBV5-1 to TRBJ2-1; D perhaps matches TRBD2 (6 bases). Looked up from germline, CDR1 is SGHRS and CDR2 is YFSETQ. This CDR3 is built from 14 residues. V lost 2 bases to trimming and J lost 5 bases, with 11 bases between them. CDR3 DNA: TGCGCCAGCAGCTTCACAGGACTACACAATGAGCAGTTCTTC. Protein: CASSFTGLHNEQFF.

A word on this clone: This CDR3 is also generated by other DNA sequences in the sample. This chain links TRBV19 with TRBJ1-1; no definite D call. The CDR3 spans 14 residues. V lost 3 bases to trimming and J lost 1 base, with 9 bases between them. The germline gives CDR1 LNHDA, CDR2 SQIVND (reference sequence). CDR3 region: CASSIVAWNTEAFF. In DNA, the CDR3 is TGTGCCAGTAGTATTGTGGCCTGGAACACTGAAGCTTTCTTT. The full variable domain, in which reference TRBV19 and TRBJ1-1 provide the parts outside the CDR3, is DGGITQSPKYLFRKEGQNVTLSCEQNLNHDAMYWYRQDPGQGLRLIYYSQIVNDFQKGDIAEGYSVSREKKESFPLTVTSAQKNPTAFYLCASSIVAWNTEAFFGQGTRLTVV.

This clone has just a few counts. The rearrangement links TRBV27 to TRBJ2-7; D remains unclear. This CDR3 has 14 amino acids. The germline V gene encodes CDR1 MNHEY and CDR2 SMNVEV (reference sequence). The V gene lost 6 bases and the J gene lost 5 bases, with 17 bases spanning the gap. CDR3 region: CASRLSSKAHEQYF. In DNA, the CDR3 is TGTGCCAGCAGACTTTCCAGCAAAGCCCACGAGCAGTACTTC.

The chain is built from TRBV6-5 and TRBJ2-3; a possible D gene is TRBD1 (6 bases). V was trimmed by 3 bases and J by 5 bases, leaving 15 bases between them. Germline CDR1 reads MNHEY; CDR2 reads SVGAGI. The CDR3 totals 15 residues. The CDR3 DNA reads as TGTGCCAGCAGTTATGGGGCAGGGGAAAGAGATACGCAGTATTTT. This translates into CASSYGAGERDTQYF.

This clone is a singleton in its sample. The chain recombines TRBV7-9 with TRBJ1-1, with D perhaps matching TRBD1 (6 bases). This CDR3 is 14 amino acids long. Trimming stripped 5 bases from V and 7 bases from J, with 17 bases between. Germline loops: CDR1 SEHNR, CDR2 FQNEAQ (reference sequence). The CDR3 loop is CASSRTDRLDEAFF. CDR3 coding DNA: TGTGCCAGCAGCCGGACAGATAGGTTGGATGAAGCTTTCTTT.

The chain couples TRBV11-2 to TRBJ2-7; 7 bases align to TRBD2. With V trimmed by 5 bases and J by 5 bases, 6 bases remained unmatched. Looked up from germline, CDR1 is SGHAT and CDR2 is FQNNGV. The CDR3 contains 13 residues. Here the CDR3 reads CASSMTSSHEQYF. The CDR3 DNA is TGTGCCAGCAGCATGACTAGCAGCCACGAGCAGTACTTC.